Listed here are 12 T cell receptor beta chains from one sample, sequenced in a study of T cells in Graves' hyperthyroidism and ophthalmopathy. RNA transcripts provided the source from which TCR beta CDR3 regions were amplified. TCR CDR3 underwent first-round RT-PCR with the HTBI primer set. Using its own MiXCR run on the multiplex PCR reads, TCRdb lists one record per CDR3 protein. The data contain around 700,000 distinct CDR3 sequences, 30% to 40% of them singletons. The sequencing input was blood. Every receptor here comes from a woman aged 40 to 55 with Graves' hyperthyroidism.

The V gene is TRBV10-3, the J gene TRBJ2-7, with D perhaps matching TRBD2 (5 bases). Trimming pared 10 bases from V and 4 bases from J, leaving 20 bases between. Germline CDR1 reads ENHRY; CDR2 reads SYGVKD. The CDR3 sequence is 14 residues long. CDR3 residues: CASRQLGRRYEQYF. DNA for the CDR3: TGTGCCAGCAGACAACTAGGCAGGAGATACGAGCAGTACTTC.

This clonotype was observed many times. The rearrangement uses TRBV29-1 and TRBJ1-2; weak D call: TRBD1 (6 bases). Trimming took off 1 base at V and 8 bases at J, with 14 bases between the two ends. Germline V gene lookup returns CDR1 SQVTM and CDR2 ANQGSEA. CDR3 length equals 13 residues. The DNA for the CDR3 is TGCAGCGTTGAAGTTTGGGGGGCAGAAGGCTACACCTTC. It yields the protein CSVEVWGAEGYTF.

The chain links TRBV6-5 to TRBJ1-6; 7 bases are shared with TRBD1. J lost 10 bases, V lost 6 bases, and 6 bases had no gene match. CDR1 and CDR2 from the germline V gene are MNHEY and SVGAGI. The CDR3 totals 13 residues. The CDR3 DNA follows: TGTGCCAGCAGCCGACAGGGAACATCACCCCTCCACTTT. It specifies CASSRQGTSPLHF.

This clonotype was detected only a few times. CDR3 region: CASRPRQGGNYGYTF. As DNA, the CDR3 is TGTGCCAGCAGACCCAGACAGGGTGGAAACTATGGCTACACCTTC. This chain links TRBV5-4 with TRBJ1-2, with 7 bases that match TRBD1. With V trimmed by 5 bases and J by 2 bases, 9 bases remained unmatched. CDR3 size: 15 residues. Germline values: CDR1 SGHNT, CDR2 YYREEE (reference sequence). The complete variable domain, with remaining parts taken from reference TRBV5-4 and TRBJ1-2, reads ETGVTQSPTHLIKTRGQQVTLRCSSQSGHNTVSWYQQALGQGPQFIFQYYREEENGRGNFPPRFSGLQFPNYSSELNVNALELDDSALYLCASRPRQGGNYGYTFGSGTRLTVV.

Many counts were recorded for this clonotype. The gene calls are TRBV6-6 and TRBJ1-5; D gene unclear. V was pared by 3 bases and J by 6 bases, with 0 bases between. The CDR3 is 10 amino acids. Germline assignment: CDR1 MNHNY and CDR2 SVGAGI (reference sequence). This chain's CDR3 is CASSYQPQHF. CDR3 DNA: TGTGCCAGCAGTTATCAGCCCCAGCATTTT.

This clonotype has only a few counts. CDR3 residues: CASSDREQSPLHF. In DNA form, the CDR3 reads TGTGCCAGTTCGGACAGGGAACAGTCACCCCTCCACTTT. This sequence joins TRBV19 and TRBJ1-6, with 8 bases lining up with TRBD1. V lost 8 bases and J lost 10; bases outside the gene matches: 7. CDR1 LNHDA and CDR2 SQIVND come from the germline V gene (reference sequence). This CDR3 contains 13 residues.

This CDR3 reads CASSLLSVGEQYF. The CDR3 bases are TGTGCCAGCAGCTTACTTTCAGTAGGCGAGCAGTACTTC. The chain couples TRBV13 to TRBJ2-7; D gene ambiguous. V shed 2 bases and J shed 6 bases, with 11 bases lying between them. The CDR3 extends over 13 amino acids. Germline V gene sequence: CDR1 PRHDT, CDR2 FYEKMQ (reference sequence).

This clonotype was found a few times. The chain links TRBV6-5 to TRBJ2-7, with D possibly TRBD2 on 5 matching bases. The V and J ends lost 2 bases and 4 bases respectively, with 15 bases between them. Per the germline V gene, CDR1 is MNHEY and CDR2 is SVGAGI. The CDR3 contains 15 residues. In nucleotides, the CDR3 is TGTGCCAGCAGTTACGACGAGGGCCACGTTTACGAGCAGTACTTC. Amino acid sequence: CASSYDEGHVYEQYF.

This clonotype was seen many times. J is TRBJ2-7 and V is TRBV10-2; 7 positions agree with TRBD1. Looked up from germline, CDR1 is WSHSY and CDR2 is SAAADI. The length of the CDR3 is 13 residues. Germline trimming cut 7 bases from V and 3 bases from J; bases unmatched to any gene: 6. The CDR3 protein is CASIPGQVYEQYF. CDR3 nucleotides: TGCGCCAGCATACCAGGACAGGTCTACGAGCAGTACTTC.

This chain uses TRBV12-5 with TRBJ1-1; a possible D gene is TRBD1 (6 bases). The CDR3 runs to 14 residues. Deletions cut 2 bases from V and 1 base from J, with 8 bases between. Germline V gene sequence: CDR1 LGHNT, CDR2 FRNRAP. CDR3 sequence (DNA): TGTGCTAGTGGTTTGACAGGGTGGAACACTGAAGCTTTCTTT. Protein sequence: CASGLTGWNTEAFF.

This clonotype was picked up a small number of times. This chain uses TRBV12-3 or TRBV12-4 with TRBJ1-1; D gene uncertain. The CDR3 contains 14 residues. The V gene lost 3 bases and the J gene lost 0 bases, with 8 bases spanning the gap. The CDR3 coding sequence is TGTGCCAGCAGTTTCACTATTATGAACACTGAAGCTTTCTTT. It is translated as CASSFTIMNTEAFF.

The table lists this clonotype with a few counts. The chain employs TRBV20-1 and TRBJ2-2; TRBD2 matches 7 bases. The V gene's germline CDR1 is DFQATT and CDR2 SNEGSKA (reference sequence). Trimming cost V 2 bases and J 6 bases; bases outside gene matches: 9. This CDR3 region has 15 residues. The CDR3 is CSARFGGRGSGELFF. The DNA of the CDR3 is TGCAGTGCTAGATTTGGCGGGAGAGGGTCCGGGGAGCTGTTTTTT.